These T cell receptor beta chains were read from a single sample in a study of blood T cells in healthy people across ages. TCRdb called the 5' RACE reads again in MiXCR, with one record for every CDR3 protein. The sample holds around 1,500,000 distinct CDR3 sequences, over 25% seen once. Sequencing was done on a sample of blood. The receptor source for this set is a woman in her twenties or thirties in good health. The CDR3 runs from the conserved cysteine through the conserved F or W. A D gene is named only where the DNA matches it firmly. A row's size may be missing; if present it is once, few, many or a size class.

-	14	TRBJ1-2	TRBV5-1	few	TGCGCCAGCAGCCCCGGGACACCCGATGGTCTCGGCACCTTC	CASSPGTPDGLGTF
-	16	TRBJ2-3	TRBV18	-	TGTGCCAGCTCCCTCATCTCGGGCCTTTCCGCAGATACGCAGTATTTT	CASSLISGLSADTQYF
TRBD1	15	TRBJ1-4	TRBV3-1	once	TGTGCCAGCAGCCTCAGACAGGGGAAACAAGAAAAACTGTTTTTT	CASSLRQGKQEKLFF
TRBD1	17	TRBJ2-1	TRBV5-1	-	TGCGCCTGCAGCTTGGGATCGGGACAGGGTTACTACAATGAGCAGTTCTTC	CACSLGSGQGYYNEQFF
-	12	TRBJ1-2	TRBV15	-	TGTGCCACCAGCCCGGGGGGCTATGGCTACACCTTC	CATSPGGYGYTF
TRBD1	14	TRBJ2-7	TRBV12-3/TRBV12-4	few	TGTGCCAGCAGTTTCCATCAGGGGGCCTACGAGCAGTACTTC	CASSFHQGAYEQYF
-	14	TRBJ1-3	TRBV2	-	TGTGCCAGCTCCGGAGTCGGGTCTGGAAACACCATATATTTT	CASSGVGSGNTIYF
TRBD2	16	TRBJ2-1	TRBV7-2	-	TGTGCCAGCAGCTTGGCTTGGAGCGGGGGGTTCCATGAGCAGTTCTTC	CASSLAWSGGFHEQFF
-	14	TRBJ2-5	TRBV20-1	many	TGCAGTGCCCAACGGGCGGACATGATGGAGACCCAGTACTTC	CSAQRADMMETQYF
-	14	TRBJ2-5	TRBV10-3	-	TGTGCCATCAGTGGGGCCAGGGCGTGGGAGACCCAGTACTTC	CAISGARAWETQYF
-	14	TRBJ2-2	TRBV4-1	-	TGCGCCAGCAGCCAGGGGATAGGTCCCGGGGAGCTGTTTTTT	CASSQGIGPGELFF
TRBD2	16	TRBJ2-1	TRBV28	-	TGTGCCAGCATCATCTCCCCAGCGGGGGGGCCGGATGAGCAGTTCTTC	CASIISPAGGPDEQFF
TRBD2	15	TRBJ2-1	TRBV25-1	few	TGTGCCAGCTCCCCAGTGGGTAGCGGGAATAATGAGCAGTTCTTC	CASSPVGSGNNEQFF
-	14	TRBJ1-2	TRBV6-5	many	TGTGCCAGCAGTTATTCGGACACCAGCTATGGCTACACCTTC	CASSYSDTSYGYTF
-	11	TRBJ1-1	TRBV6-6	-	TGTGCCAGCAGTGATGGAGGTGAAGCTTTCTTT	CASSDGGEAFF
TRBD1	16	TRBJ2-1	TRBV5-1	many	TGCGCCAGCAGCCTCTCCGGGACAGCAAATTTCAATGAGCAGTTCTTC	CASSLSGTANFNEQFF
-	16	TRBJ1-5	TRBV12-3/TRBV12-4	few	TGTGCCAGCAGTTTAAGGTTTGACATTGGCAATCAGCCCCAGCATTTT	CASSLRFDIGNQPQHF
TRBD1	17	TRBJ2-3	TRBV7-9	few	TGTGCCAGCAGTCCAAGTCTCGGGACAGGCCTAAGAGATACGCAGTATTTT	CASSPSLGTGLRDTQYF
TRBD1	14	TRBJ2-7	TRBV7-2	many	TGTGCCAGCAGCTTACTGGGACAGAGCTACGAGCAGTACTTC	CASSLLGQSYEQYF
-	16	TRBJ2-5	TRBV29-1	-	TGCAGCGTCGAGTACTATAGACAGGACAGACAAGAGACCCAGTACTTC	CSVEYYRQDRQETQYF
-	12	TRBJ2-2	TRBV29-1	few	TGCAGCGCCTCCCCAGGGAACGGGGAGCTGTTTTTT	CSASPGNGELFF
-	15	TRBJ1-2	TRBV12-3/TRBV12-4	-	TGTGCCAGCAGCCCTGTAATTGGGGGATACGCTGGCTACACCTTC	CASSPVIGGYAGYTF
-	14	TRBJ2-3	TRBV7-2	-	TGTGCCCTCAAGCGGCAGGCCCACTCAGATACGCAGTATTTT	CALKRQAHSDTQYF
-	16	TRBJ2-6	TRBV7-9	few	TGTGCCAGCAGCTCTGGACTGAATGCTGGGGCCAACGTCCTGACTTTC	CASSSGLNAGANVLTF
TRBD2	16	TRBJ2-1	TRBV7-9	many	TGTGCCAGCAGCTCAGGCGGGACTACCAGGAATCCGAAGCAGTTCTTC	CASSSGGTTRNPKQFF
-	14	TRBJ2-2	TRBV10-1	few	TGCGCCAGCACAACGGACAGATCTACCGGGGAGCTGTTTTTT	CASTTDRSTGELFF
-	16	TRBJ1-2	TRBV15	many	TGTGCCACCAGCAGAGTCCTGGTGGCAGGGGCGAACGGCTACACCTTC	CATSRVLVAGANGYTF
-	15	TRBJ2-3	TRBV6-4	few	TGTGCCAGCAGGACCGACCCTAATAGGGCAGATACGCAGTATTTT	CASRTDPNRADTQYF
TRBD2	20	TRBJ2-6	TRBV7-2	few	TGTGCCAGCAGCCTATTTGGTCTACTAGCGGGATACTCTGGGGCCAACGTCCTGACTTTC	CASSLFGLLAGYSGANVLTF
TRBD2	15	TRBJ2-3	TRBV7-9	-	TGTGCCAGCAGCCGTAGCGGGATCGAGACAGATACGCAGTATTTT	CASSRSGIETDTQYF
-	14	TRBJ2-4	TRBV7-6	-	TGTGCCGGCAGCCCTGGACTTGGTAAAAACATTCAGTACTTC	CAGSPGLGKNIQYF
-	13	TRBJ2-5	TRBV4-1	-	TGCGCCAGCAGCCAAGATTTCCAAGGGACCCAGTACTTC	CASSQDFQGTQYF
TRBD2	13	TRBJ2-3	TRBV20-1	-	TGCAGTGCTGCTAGCGGGAACACAGATACGCAGTATTTT	CSAASGNTDTQYF
-	15	TRBJ2-7	TRBV28	few	TGTGCCAGCACCCAGTGGCAGGTCAAAACCTACGAGCAGTACTTC	CASTQWQVKTYEQYF
-	14	TRBJ1-2	TRBV24-1	-	TGTGCCACCAGTGATGAAAGCAAGCGCTATGGCTACACCTTC	CATSDESKRYGYTF
TRBD1	18	TRBJ2-7	TRBV4-1	few	TGCGCCAGCAGCCAAGATCTAGCACCGGGACAGAACTCCTACGAGCAGTACTTC	CASSQDLAPGQNSYEQYF
-	14	TRBJ2-7	TRBV7-2	few	TGTGCCAGCAGCAACCAGGGTTTCTCCTACGAGCAGTACTTC	CASSNQGFSYEQYF
-	15	TRBJ1-4	TRBV7-9	few	TGTGCCAGCAGCTTAGGAGTCGGGACCAATGAAAAACGGTTTTTT	CASSLGVGTNEKRFF